This T cell receptor (beta chain) was found in a study of tumor-infiltrating lymphocytes in localized non-small cell lung cancer. Study-wide results and limits: Different pieces of the same tissue were used for each assay. TCRbeta sequencing showed higher T cell infiltration in tumors than uninvolved lung.

The V and J ends lost 1 base and 7 bases, in that order; junction bases with no gene match: 8. This CDR3 has 17 residues. With regard to this clone: Its antigen is currently unknown.

Assay: immunoSEQ multiplex PCR; the TCRdb copy retains only in-frame clones and omits some. This sample has some 9,500 clones, with more than 70% found just once. The sequence was collected from a human donor with non-small cell lung cancer. The chain is built from TRBV5-3 and TRBJ1-6; the match to TRBD1 covers 10 bases. TRBV5-3 is marked as an open reading frame, function uncertain. What was sequenced was lung tumor tissue. This CDR3 reads CARSLHDRGRENSPLHF. In nucleotides, the CDR3 is TGTGCCAGAAGCTTGCACGACAGGGGGCGCGAGAATTCACCCCTCCACTTT.